The next 10 T cell receptor beta chains were all read from a single sample in a study of T cells in Graves' hyperthyroidism and ophthalmopathy. Amplification yielded TCR beta CDR3 regions, with RNA transcripts as the source. TCR CDR3 regions were first amplified by RT-PCR with HTBI primers. Each CDR3 protein is one row after TCRdb ran MiXCR on the multiplex PCR reads. The table records hundreds of thousands of distinct CDR3 sequences, 16% of them present only once. Input material: blood. These receptors were taken from a young woman with Graves' ophthalmopathy.

The gene calls are TRBV9 and TRBJ1-3; D not certain. The CDR3 is 17 amino acids. Germline V gene sequence: CDR1 SGDLS, CDR2 YYNGEE. V was cut by 0 bases and J by 2 bases, with 15 bases left in between. The CDR3 region is CASSVDPTENAGNTIYF. CDR3 DNA sequence: TGTGCCAGCAGCGTAGATCCGACGGAGAACGCTGGAAACACCATATATTTT.

This clonotype was seen ten or more times. The chain carries TRBV18 and TRBJ1-2, with D uncertain. The CDR3 runs 13 residues. Germline CDR1 reads KGHSH; CDR2 reads LQKENI. Between the trimmed V and J ends, which lost 6 bases and 7 bases, there was a span of 15 bases. This chain's CDR3 is CASSPGSPAGYTF. Here the CDR3 DNA reads TGTGCCAGCTCTCCTGGTAGTCCGGCTGGCTACACCTTC. Variable domain in full (rest from reference TRBV18 and TRBJ1-2): NAGVMQNPRHLVRRRGQEARLRCSPMKGHSHVYWYRQLPEEGLKFMVYLQKENIIDESGMPKERFSAEFPKEGPSILRIQQVVRGDSAAYFCASSPGSPAGYTFGSGTRLTVV.

This clonotype was seen many times. V gene TRBV6-2 or TRBV6-3 combines with J gene TRBJ2-5, with D uncertain. The ends were cut back, 1 base at V and 5 bases at J, with 11 bases in the middle. This CDR3 is built from 14 residues. Germline loops: CDR1 MNHEY, CDR2 SVGEGT. DNA for the CDR3: TGTGCCAGCAGTTACTTCACCATCAGGGAGACCCAGTACTTC. This codes for CASSYFTIRETQYF.

This clonotype was seen many times. The J gene is TRBJ1-2, the V gene TRBV28; D possibly corresponds to TRBD1 (5 bases). Germline V gives CDR1 MDHEN, CDR2 SYDVKM. Trimming shortened V by 4 bases and J by 6 bases, and 12 bases separated the two germline ends. This CDR3 region has 13 residues. The CDR3 coding sequence is TGTGCCAGCAGTTGGGGCAGGGTGAATGGCTACACCTTC. Translating it yields CASSWGRVNGYTF.

Details on this clonotype: No conserved phenylalanine or tryptophan ends this CDR3, so it is likely a read error. It is unclear where the CDR3 begins or ends on the DNA, so no DNA is shown, and the CDR3 is as TCRdb lists it. This chain connects TRBV6-1 to TRBJ2-5; the table's D call of TRBD2 was not tested on the DNA. A total of 13 residues make up the CDR3, ends included. Germline V gene data show CDR1 as MNHNS and CDR2 as SASEGT. CDR3 amino acids: CASSESSGLAGGL.

This clonotype was detected many times. The chain is built from TRBV12-3 or TRBV12-4 and TRBJ2-7, with 9 bases aligning to TRBD1. The V and J ends lost 3 bases and 2 bases, in that order; junction bases with no gene match: 2. The CDR3 consists of 14 residues. The CDR3: CASSFRDRAYEQYF. CDR3 coding DNA: TGTGCCAGCAGTTTCCGGGACAGGGCCTACGAGCAGTACTTC.

This clonotype was observed at least ten times. The rearrangement joins TRBV24-1 to TRBJ2-7, with D unclear. The CDR3 length is 12 residues. Per germline, CDR1 KGHDR and CDR2 SFDVKD. The ends were cut back, 3 bases at V and 3 bases at J, with 5 bases in the middle. The CDR3 nucleotides are TGTGCCACCAGTGATCGAAACTACGAGCAGTACTTC. Encoded protein: CATSDRNYEQYF.

This clonotype was seen ten or more times. The chain recombines TRBV7-9 with TRBJ2-1; 11 nucleotides agree with TRBD2. The CDR3 runs to 16 residues. V gave up 1 base and J gave up 5 bases; unmatched junction bases: 4. Per the germline V gene, CDR1 is SEHNR and CDR2 is FQNEAQ (reference sequence). CDR3 nucleotides: TGTGCCAGCAGCTTAGGACTAGCGGGGCGACACAATGAGCAGTTCTTC. Translating it yields CASSLGLAGRHNEQFF.

This clonotype occurred many times. This rearrangement joins TRBV6-1 to TRBJ2-5, with 9 bases matching TRBD1. CDR3 length equals 15 residues. The germline gives CDR1 MNHNS, CDR2 SASEGT. Trimming cost V 4 bases and J 2 bases; bases outside gene matches: 5. This CDR3 is CASSGRDRVQETQYF. The CDR3 DNA sequence: TGTGCCAGCAGTGGCCGGGACAGGGTGCAAGAGACCCAGTACTTC.

In this sample, this clonotype turned up many times. This chain uses TRBV7-9 with TRBJ2-1; perhaps TRBD1 as D (6 bases). There are 15 residues in the CDR3. Trimming shortened V by 5 bases and J by 4 bases, and 15 bases separated the two germline ends. Germline loops: CDR1 SEHNR, CDR2 FQNEAQ (reference sequence). DNA of the CDR3: TGTGCCAGCAGCCCCCCACAGGGCGCATACAATGAGCAGTTCTTC. Translated: CASSPPQGAYNEQFF.